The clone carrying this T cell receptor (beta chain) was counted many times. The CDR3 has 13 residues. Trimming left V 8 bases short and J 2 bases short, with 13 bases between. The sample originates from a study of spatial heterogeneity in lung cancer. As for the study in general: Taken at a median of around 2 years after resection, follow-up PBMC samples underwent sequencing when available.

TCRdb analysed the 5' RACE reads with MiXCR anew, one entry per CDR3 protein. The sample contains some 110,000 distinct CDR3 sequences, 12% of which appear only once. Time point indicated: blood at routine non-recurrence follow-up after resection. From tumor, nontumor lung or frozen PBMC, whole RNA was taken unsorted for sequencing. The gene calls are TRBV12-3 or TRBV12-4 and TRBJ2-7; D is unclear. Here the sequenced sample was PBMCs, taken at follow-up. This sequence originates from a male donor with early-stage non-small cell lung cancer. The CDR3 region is CASGSTWTYEQYF. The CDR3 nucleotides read TGTGCCAGCGGATCTACCTGGACCTACGAGCAGTACTTC.